The clone carrying this T cell receptor beta chain appeared a few times. Original analysis: Cell counts per sample came from amplifying reference gene primers. Profiled with immunoSEQ multiplex PCR; TCRdb holds only in-frame clones, not every one. The DNA gave D and trimming, while V, J and clone size come from that table. The table shows some 180,000 clones, with around 90% occurring only once. The germline gives CDR1 MDHEN, CDR2 SYDVKM. There are 18 residues in the CDR3. The ends lost 5 bases at V and 7 bases at J; junction bases unmatched: 11. This sample stems from a study of blood T cell repertoires in COVID-19. About the study: There were acute and convalescent COVID-19 samples, and they came from the United States, Italy and Spain. PBMCs, B-cell-depleted T cells, or T cells provided the cDNA or gDNA that made up the material.

The gene calls are TRBV28 and TRBJ2-2; 15 nucleotides match TRBD2. The sample comprised peripheral blood. The receptor comes from a man aged 50-59 years with acute or convalescent COVID-19. The CDR3 protein is CASSQGLAGGLGLGELFF. In nucleotides, the CDR3 is TGTGCCAGCAGTCAGGGACTAGCGGGAGGCCTCGGTCTCGGGGAGCTGTTTTTT. Based on the CDR3 plus reference TRBV28 and TRBJ2-2, the full variable domain is DVKVTQSSRYLVKRTGEKVFLECVQDMDHENMFWYRQDPGLGLRLIYFSYDVKMKEKGDIPEGYSVSREKKERFSLILESASTNQTSMYLCASSQGLAGGLGLGELFFGEGSRLTVL.